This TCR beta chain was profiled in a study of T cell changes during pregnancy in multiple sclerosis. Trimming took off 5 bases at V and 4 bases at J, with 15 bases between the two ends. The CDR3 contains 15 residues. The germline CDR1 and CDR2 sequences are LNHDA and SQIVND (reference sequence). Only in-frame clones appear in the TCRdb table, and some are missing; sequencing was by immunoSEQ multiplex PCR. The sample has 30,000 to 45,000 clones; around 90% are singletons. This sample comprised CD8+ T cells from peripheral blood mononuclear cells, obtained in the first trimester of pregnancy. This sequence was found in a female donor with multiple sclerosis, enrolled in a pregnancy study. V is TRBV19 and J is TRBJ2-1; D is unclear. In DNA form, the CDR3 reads TGTGCCAGTAGTCCCCACTTATACTCTTACAATGAGCAGTTCTTC. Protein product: CASSPHLYSYNEQFF.